This T cell receptor beta chain appears in the sequencing data of a study of T-cell memory formation after mild COVID-19. Study-wide background: TCR clusters showed largely donor specificity. Study-level points and caveats: A subset of responding clones appeared in pre-infection memory, suggesting cross-reactive memory joined. Unconfirmed was the SARS-CoV-2 specificity of second-wave clones that peaked on day 37. Researchers report contracting CD4+ clones mostly in CM and EM, with CD8+ clones in EMRA.

From the 5' RACE reads, TCRdb called clonotypes with MiXCR, one entry per CDR3 protein. Altogether some 490,000 distinct CDR3 sequences are present, about 18% being singletons, with the ten largest covering over 9%. Trimming took off 3 bases at V and 4 bases at J, with 19 bases between the two ends. CDR1 is SGHRS, CDR2 YFSETQ, per germline. The CDR3 extends over 16 amino acids. This clonotype was picked up a small number of times. The antigen is not known. The sequence was obtained from an adult woman who had mild COVID-19 (a few samples of this study predate the infection). Cell type and time point are not known. The V gene is TRBV5-1, the J gene TRBJ1-1; D is undetermined. Material: PBMCs or a T cell subset sorted from them (not recorded which). In nucleotides, the CDR3 is TGCGCCAGCAGCTCTGCCGGGCCCTCCGTGGGCACTGAAGCTTTCTTT. Amino acids: CASSSAGPSVGTEAFF.